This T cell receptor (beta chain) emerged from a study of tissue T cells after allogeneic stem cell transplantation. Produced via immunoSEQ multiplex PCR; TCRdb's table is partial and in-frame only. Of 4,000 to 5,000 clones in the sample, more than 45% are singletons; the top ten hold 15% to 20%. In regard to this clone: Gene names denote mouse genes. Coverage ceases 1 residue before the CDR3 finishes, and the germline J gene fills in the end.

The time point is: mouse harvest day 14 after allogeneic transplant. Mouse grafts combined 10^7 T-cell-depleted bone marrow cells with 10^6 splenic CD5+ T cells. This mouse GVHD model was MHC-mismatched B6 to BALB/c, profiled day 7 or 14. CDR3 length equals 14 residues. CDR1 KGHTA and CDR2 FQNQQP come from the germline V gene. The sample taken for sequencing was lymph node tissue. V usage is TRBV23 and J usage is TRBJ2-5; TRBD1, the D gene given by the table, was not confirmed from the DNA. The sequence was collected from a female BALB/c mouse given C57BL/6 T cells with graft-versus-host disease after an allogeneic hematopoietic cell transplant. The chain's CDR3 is CSSSLRDRADTQYF. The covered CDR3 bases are TGCTCCAGCAGTCTCCGGGACAGGGCAGACACCCAGTAC.